One sample yielded the 17 T cell receptor beta chains listed below, sequenced in a study of read filtering for tumor transcriptome and immune sequencing. From around 440 ng of RNA, a library with molecular barcoded alpha/delta and beta/gamma adaptors was made. TCRdb re-analysed the reads in MiXCR, keeping a single row per CDR3 protein. The sample records 25,000 to 35,000 distinct CDR3 sequences, roughly 18% being singletons. Sequencing used a population of CD138-negative cells sorted from bone marrow. The origin of the receptors is a donor aged 40 or over with multiple myeloma.

Details on this clonotype: Mismatch with germline at one junction end may stem from a read error. The V gene is TRBV20-1, the J gene TRBJ2-1, with 8 bases matching TRBD2. The CDR3 loop spans 18 amino acids. Germline CDR1 reads DFQATT; CDR2 reads SNEGSKA (reference sequence). The CDR3 loop is CGARARGRKKSSYNEQFF. The CDR3 coding sequence is TGCGGTGCTAGGGCTCGCGGGAGGAAGAAAAGCTCCTACAATGAGCAGTTCTTC.

This clonotype was counted only a few times. V is TRBV4-2 and J is TRBJ2-5, with 9 bases aligning to TRBD1. The germline gives CDR1 LGHNA, CDR2 YNFKEQ. J was trimmed by 4 bases and V by 3 bases; bases with no gene match: 6. CDR3 length: 15 residues. CDR3 in DNA: TGTGCCAGCAGCCAGCTGGGACAGGGAGGAGAGACCCAGTACTTC. It yields the protein CASSQLGQGGETQYF.

This rearrangement joins TRBV10-3 to TRBJ1-1; D perhaps matches TRBD1 (6 bases). V lost 3 bases, J lost 3 bases, and 17 bases lay in between. This CDR3 is built from 16 residues. CDR1 is ENHRY, CDR2 SYGVKD, per germline. The CDR3 DNA reads as TGTGCCATCAGTGACTTAAGTGGGGGCCTACACACTGAAGCTTTCTTT. Translated: CAISDLSGGLHTEAFF.

This clonotype was recorded at least ten times. The chain joins TRBV12-3 or TRBV12-4 to TRBJ2-5, with TRBD1 as a possible D gene (6 bases). V lost 2 bases to trimming and J lost 4 bases, with 11 bases between them. This CDR3 contains 14 residues. The CDR3 DNA sequence: TGTGCCAGCAGTTTATCGGCAGGGGTAGAGACCCAGTACTTC. Translation: CASSLSAGVETQYF.

Concerning this clonotype: A read error is possible here, since a much larger clone lies one base away. The gene calls are TRBV7-9 and TRBJ1-1, with 9 bases identical to TRBD1. This CDR3 spans 14 amino acids. The germline CDR1 and CDR2 sequences are SEHNR and FQNEAQ (reference sequence). The CDR3 loop is CASSPGTGNTEALF. The CDR3, as DNA: TGTGCCAGCAGCCCTGGGACAGGGAACACTGAAGCTCTCTTT.

Note on this clonotype: Just one base apart from a much larger clone, this may be a read error. The chain employs TRBV5-1 and TRBJ2-5; D might be TRBD2 (7 bases). Per germline, CDR1 SGHRS and CDR2 YFSETQ. There are 15 residues in the CDR3. CDR3 nucleotide sequence: TGCGCCAGCGGCTTGGAGGGGGGGGCACAAGAGACCCAGTACTTC. Translating gives CASGLEGGAQETQYF.

The V call is TRBV25-1, the J call TRBJ2-7; D might be TRBD1 or TRBD2, each matching 5 bases. Germline V CDR1 and CDR2: MGHDK, SYGVNS. Trimming shortened V by 0 bases and J by 2 bases, and 11 bases separated the two germline ends. The CDR3 length is 15 residues. The CDR3 sequence is CASSEYGTATYEQYF. The CDR3 DNA is TGTGCCAGCAGTGAATATGGGACGGCTACCTACGAGCAGTACTTC.

This chain joins TRBV5-1 and TRBJ2-2, with 8 bases aligning to TRBD1. Germline-derived CDR1 and CDR2 are SGHRS and YFSETQ. CDR3 length: 16 residues. V dropped 2 bases and J dropped 4; count of bases not matched to a gene: 7. The CDR3 DNA reads as TGCGCCAGCAGCTTCCTACAGGGGGGCGCCACCGGGGAGCTGTTTTTT. Its translation is CASSFLQGGATGELFF.

With regard to this clonotype: The CDR3 does not end in the conserved phenylalanine or tryptophan, so this is likely a read error. This chain links TRBV29-1 with TRBJ2-1; 7 bases agree with TRBD1. The CDR3 sequence is 13 residues long. From germline, CDR1 is SQVTM and CDR2 ANQGSEA. The CDR3 is CSAGQDHYYEQFL. CDR3 DNA: TGCAGCGCTGGACAGGACCACTACTATGAGCAGTTCCTC.

On this clonotype itself: A far larger clone is only one base removed, so a read error is likely. The rearrangement uses TRBV6-1 and TRBJ2-2, with 9 bases lining up with TRBD1. CDR1 and CDR2 (germline): MNHNS, SASEGT. Trimming took 5 bases from V and 9 from J; bases not matched to a gene: 10. This CDR3 region has 15 residues. The CDR3 loop is CASSPRTGVHRELFF. The CDR3 bases are TGTGCCAGCAGTCCACGGACAGGGGTTCACCGGGAGCTGTTTTTT.

This clonotype was found many times. The chain carries TRBV5-4 and TRBJ1-2, with a possible D match to TRBD1 (6 bases). In germline, CDR1 is SGHNT, CDR2 YYREEE (reference sequence). V gave up 3 bases and J gave up 0 bases, with 9 bases separating them. This CDR3 has 14 residues. The CDR3 spells CASSSGTPNYGYTF. In DNA form, the CDR3 reads TGTGCCAGCAGCTCAGGGACACCTAACTATGGCTACACCTTC.

About this clonotype itself: This could be a read error, since a much larger clone is one nucleotide away. The chain uses TRBV30 and TRBJ1-3; 7 nucleotides line up with TRBD1. There are 15 residues in the CDR3. Germline V gives CDR1 GTSNPN, CDR2 SVGIG (reference sequence). The CDR3 region is CAWGPGQPSGNTVYF. CDR3 sequence (DNA): TGTGCCTGGGGACCGGGACAGCCTTCTGGAAACACCGTATATTTT.

The table lists this clonotype with many counts. The chain couples TRBV7-9 to TRBJ2-5; D is possibly TRBD1 or TRBD2 (5 bases each). Germline CDR1 and CDR2: SEHNR and FQNEAQ (reference sequence). This CDR3 contains 13 residues. The V gene lost 1 base and the J gene lost 5 bases, with 8 bases spanning the gap. The CDR3 here is CASSLGGRETQYF. The CDR3 DNA reads as TGTGCCAGCAGCTTAGGGGGACGGGAGACCCAGTACTTC.

Note on this clonotype: It may be a read error: a sequence one base away is much more abundant. The chain combines TRBV20-1 with TRBJ2-5; D is ambiguous. Trimming took 5 bases from V and 9 from J, leaving 22 bases between them. This CDR3 spans 14 amino acids. Germline CDR1 reads DFQATT; CDR2 reads SNEGSKA (reference sequence). The CDR3 loop is CSAPVVTWAVSQYF. The CDR3 DNA sequence: TGCAGTGCTCCCGTGGTCACATGGGCAGTGTCCCAGTACTTC.

This clonotype was seen many times. The J gene is TRBJ1-1, the V gene TRBV6-6; TRBD1 agrees at 8 bases. This CDR3 region has 16 residues. Germline V lookup: CDR1 MNHNY, CDR2 SVGAGI (reference sequence). Trimming took 5 bases from V and 4 from J; bases not matched to a gene: 12. The chain's CDR3 is CASSKSGGDWGTEAFF. The CDR3 nucleotides read TGTGCCAGCAGTAAATCAGGGGGCGATTGGGGCACTGAAGCTTTCTTT.

This clonotype has ten or more counts. The genes are TRBV20-1 and TRBJ2-3, with 9 bases matching TRBD1. The length of the CDR3 is 13 residues. Germline CDR1 is DFQATT and CDR2 is SNEGSKA (reference sequence). V lost 6 bases, J lost 1 base, and 2 bases stayed unmatched. The CDR3 region is CSANRGRTDTQYF. Written as DNA, the CDR3 is TGCAGTGCCAACAGGGGGCGCACAGATACGCAGTATTTT.

Turning to this clonotype: A read error may explain this, as a much larger clone is one base away. This CDR3 fails to terminate in the conserved phenylalanine or tryptophan, so it likely reflects a read error. The V call is TRBV20-1, the J call TRBJ2-7, with a tentative D call TRBD1 (5 bases). V lost 0 bases and J 0 bases, leaving 6 bases between the germline ends. The CDR3 spans 13 residues. CDR1 is DFQATT and CDR2 is SNEGSKA in the germline V gene (reference sequence). In DNA, the CDR3 is TGCAGTGCTAGAGACAGGGTCTCCTACGAGCAGTACCTC. It codes for CSARDRVSYEQYL.